This section outlines one T cell receptor beta chain sequence together with its context. Its antigen is still unknown. A junction boundary mismatches the germline segment, possibly from a read error. Germline loops: CDR1 ENHRY, CDR2 SYGVKD. CDR3 length: 13 amino acids. It was from about 21-30 mg of unsorted bulk tissue that RNA and DNA were co-extracted. Surgical resection served as treatment for the primary liver carcinoma of these patients. The data derive from a study of tumor-infiltrating lymphocytes in primary liver carcinoma. Study summary: Tumors, staged T1-T3 N0M0, spanned roughly 4.2 to 11 cm. Study outcomes and limitations: Significantly larger top-250-clone fractions were found in tumors than in blood (p = 0.039).

A constant-region primer served to make TCR beta cDNA from roughly 460 ng total RNA. Modified slightly, ARM-PCR produced TCR beta libraries over three nested multiplex PCR rounds. The study ran its first two PCR rounds for nine to eleven cycles each, using TRBV1-TRBV30 forward primers and a C-beta reverse primer. TCRdb used MiXCR to reprocess the multiplex PCR reads, holding one entry per CDR3 protein. The table shows about 44,000 distinct CDR3 sequences, with roughly 73% occurring only once. J is TRBJ1-1 and V is TRBV10-3; D unclear. The sample consisted of tumor-adjacent normal liver tissue. The source of this sequence is a woman aged 25 to 39 with primary liver carcinoma and hepatitis B virus infection. The CDR3 loop is CAISPVGNTKAFF. In DNA form, the CDR3 reads TGTGCTATCAGTCCGGTAGGAAACACTAAAGCTTTCTTT.